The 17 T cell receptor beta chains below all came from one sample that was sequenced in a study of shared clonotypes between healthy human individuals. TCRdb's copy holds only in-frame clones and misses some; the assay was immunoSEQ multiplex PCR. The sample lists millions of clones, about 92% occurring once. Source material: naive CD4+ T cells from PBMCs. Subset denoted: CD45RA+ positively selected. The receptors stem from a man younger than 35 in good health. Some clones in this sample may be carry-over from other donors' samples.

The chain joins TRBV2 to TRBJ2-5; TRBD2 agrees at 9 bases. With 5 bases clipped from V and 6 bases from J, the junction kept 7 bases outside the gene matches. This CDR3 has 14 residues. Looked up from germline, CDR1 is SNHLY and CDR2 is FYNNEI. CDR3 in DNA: TGTGCCAGCAGTAAGACTAGCGGCAGAAAGACCCAGTACTTC. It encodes CASSKTSGRKTQYF.

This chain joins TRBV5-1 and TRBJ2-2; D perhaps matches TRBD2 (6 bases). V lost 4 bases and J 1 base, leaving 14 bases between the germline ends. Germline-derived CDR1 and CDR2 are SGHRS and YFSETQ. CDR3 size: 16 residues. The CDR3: CASSAPSAQNTGELFF. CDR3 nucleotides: TGCGCCAGCAGCGCCCCTAGCGCACAGAACACCGGGGAGCTGTTTTTT.

In nucleotides, the CDR3 is TGTGCCTGGACCTCCTGGATCGGGCGGAGCTCTGGAAACACCATATATTTT. Translating gives CAWTSWIGRSSGNTIYF. The chain recombines TRBV30 with TRBJ1-3; D is unclear. Trimming removed 4 bases from V and 0 bases from J, with 19 bases in between. The CDR3 totals 17 residues. Germline values: CDR1 GTSNPN, CDR2 SVGIG (reference sequence). Together with reference TRBV30 and TRBJ1-3, the CDR3 gives the full variable domain: SQTIHQWPATLVQPVGSPLSLECTVEGTSNPNLYWYRQAAGRGLQLLFYSVGIGQISSEVPQNLSASRPQDRQFILSSKKLLLSDSGFYLCAWTSWIGRSSGNTIYFGEGSWLTVV.

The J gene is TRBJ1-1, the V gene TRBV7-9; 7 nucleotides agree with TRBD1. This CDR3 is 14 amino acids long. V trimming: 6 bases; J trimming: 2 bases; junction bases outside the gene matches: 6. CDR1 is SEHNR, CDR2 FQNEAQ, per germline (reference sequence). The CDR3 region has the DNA TGTGCCAGCAGGTACACAGGGGAAAACACTGAAGCTTTCTTT. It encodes CASRYTGENTEAFF.

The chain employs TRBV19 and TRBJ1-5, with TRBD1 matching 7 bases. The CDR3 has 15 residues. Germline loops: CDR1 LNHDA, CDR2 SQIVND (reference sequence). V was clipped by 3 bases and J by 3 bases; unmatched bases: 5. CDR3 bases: TGTGCCAGTAGTATTTCAGACAGGGTCAATCAGCCCCAGCATTTT. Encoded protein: CASSISDRVNQPQHF.

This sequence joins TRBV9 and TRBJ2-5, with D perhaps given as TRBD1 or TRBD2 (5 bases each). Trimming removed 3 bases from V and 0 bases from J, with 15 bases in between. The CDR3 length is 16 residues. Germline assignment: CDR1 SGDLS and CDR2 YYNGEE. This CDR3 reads CASSGELGRYQETQYF. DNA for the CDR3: TGTGCCAGCAGCGGCGAACTGGGACGGTACCAAGAGACCCAGTACTTC.

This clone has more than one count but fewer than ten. CDR3 residues: CASSLVGRGRADQPQHF. The CDR3 nucleotides read TGTGCCAGCAGCTTAGTGGGGCGAGGGAGGGCGGATCAGCCCCAGCATTTT. The rearrangement uses TRBV11-2 and TRBJ1-5; the D gene is possibly TRBD1 (5 bases). Germline V gene sequence: CDR1 SGHAT, CDR2 FQNNGV. Trimming shortened V by 1 base and J by 5 bases, and 18 bases separated the two germline ends. The CDR3 consists of 17 residues.

The CDR3 loop is CASSTGTGTEAFF. CDR3 DNA: TGTGCCAGTAGTACCGGGACAGGCACTGAAGCTTTCTTT. The rearrangement joins TRBV19 to TRBJ1-1; TRBD1 matches at 8 bases. Germline loops: CDR1 LNHDA, CDR2 SQIVND (reference sequence). V shed 4 bases and J 4 bases; nucleotides not matched to a gene: 2. The CDR3 covers 13 residues.

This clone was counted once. CDR3 region: CSVTGAEQYF. The DNA of the CDR3 is TGCAGCGTTACAGGGGCCGAGCAGTACTTC. The genes are TRBV29-1 and TRBJ2-5; 7 nucleotides agree with TRBD1. The DNA end lines up better with TRBJ2-7; the J call may be wrong. The V gene's germline CDR1 is SQVTM and CDR2 ANQGSEA. The CDR3 spans 10 residues.

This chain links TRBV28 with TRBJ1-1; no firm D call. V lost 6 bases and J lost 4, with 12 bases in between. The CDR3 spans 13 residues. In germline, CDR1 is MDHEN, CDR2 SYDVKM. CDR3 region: CASSPKTRTEAFF. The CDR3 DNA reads TGTGCCAGCAGCCCAAAAACCCGCACTGAAGCTTTCTTT.

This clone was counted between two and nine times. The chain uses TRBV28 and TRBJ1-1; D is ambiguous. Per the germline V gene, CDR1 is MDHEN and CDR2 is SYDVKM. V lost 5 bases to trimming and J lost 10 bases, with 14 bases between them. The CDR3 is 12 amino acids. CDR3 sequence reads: CASSRSSTGAFF. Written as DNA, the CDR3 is TGTGCCAGCAGTCGCTCCTCCACCGGAGCTTTCTTT.

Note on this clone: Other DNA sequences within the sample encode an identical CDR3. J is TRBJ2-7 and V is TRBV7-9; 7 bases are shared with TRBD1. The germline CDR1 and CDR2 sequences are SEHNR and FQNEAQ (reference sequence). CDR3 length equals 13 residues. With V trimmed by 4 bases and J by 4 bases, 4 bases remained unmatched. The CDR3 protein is CASSSSGGYEQYF. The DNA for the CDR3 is TGTGCCAGCAGCTCTTCAGGGGGATACGAGCAGTACTTC.

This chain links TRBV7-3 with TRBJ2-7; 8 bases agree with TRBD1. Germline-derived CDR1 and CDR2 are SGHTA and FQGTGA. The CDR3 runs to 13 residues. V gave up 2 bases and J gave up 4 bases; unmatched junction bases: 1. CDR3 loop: CASSLGDRYEQYF. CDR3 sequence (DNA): TGTGCCAGCAGCTTAGGGGACAGGTACGAGCAGTACTTC.

CDR3 DNA: TGTGCCAGCCTGGGGGCCAACGTCCTGACTTTC. This sequence encodes CASLGANVLTF. V usage is TRBV19 and J usage is TRBJ2-6; D gene unclear. Trimming shortened V by 9 bases and J by 4 bases, and 4 bases separated the two germline ends. Per germline, CDR1 LNHDA and CDR2 SQIVND (reference sequence). This CDR3 has 11 amino acids.

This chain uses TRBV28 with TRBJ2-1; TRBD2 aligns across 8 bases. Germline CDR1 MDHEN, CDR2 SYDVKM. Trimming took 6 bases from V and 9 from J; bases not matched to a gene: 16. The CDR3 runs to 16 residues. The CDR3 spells CASSLWSSGRTVEQFF. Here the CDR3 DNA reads TGTGCCAGCAGCCTATGGTCCAGCGGGAGAACGGTTGAGCAGTTCTTC.

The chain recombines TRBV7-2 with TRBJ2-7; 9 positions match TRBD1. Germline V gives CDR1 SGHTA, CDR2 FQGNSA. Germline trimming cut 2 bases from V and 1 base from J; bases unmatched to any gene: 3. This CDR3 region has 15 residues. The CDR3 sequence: CASSLRDRVSYEQYF. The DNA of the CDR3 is TGTGCCAGCAGCTTACGGGACAGGGTATCCTACGAGCAGTACTTC.

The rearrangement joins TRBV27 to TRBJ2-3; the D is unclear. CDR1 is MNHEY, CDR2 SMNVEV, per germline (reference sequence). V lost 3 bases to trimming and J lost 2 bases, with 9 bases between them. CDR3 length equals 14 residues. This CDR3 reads CASSLGHPTDTQYF. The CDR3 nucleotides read TGTGCCAGCAGTTTGGGTCATCCCACAGATACGCAGTATTTT.